This T cell receptor (beta chain) was identified in a study of regulatory T cells in long-lasting Graves disease. Study-level results: It was peripheral blood alone, not thyroid tissue, that was studied. Persistent cases favored TRBV28, TRBJ1-2 and TRBJ2-5.

CDR3 regions were amplified by Arm-PCR using iRepertoire HTBI primers to build TCR beta libraries. Via MiXCR, TCRdb re-called the multiplex PCR reads, giving one row per CDR3 protein. The sample consists of about 400,000 distinct CDR3 sequences, roughly 17% of them appearing once. Germline CDR1 reads SGHRS; CDR2 reads YFSETQ. The CDR3 is 17 residues long. A note on this clonotype: Its antigen is still unknown. An end of the junction differs from the germline gene, which may be a read error.

Time point denoted: newly diagnosed GD, antithyroid drugs for less than 3 months. The TCR library was made from RNA that had been extracted from PBMCs in TRIzol. The sample also formed part of further work on T cells in Graves' hyperthyroidism and ophthalmopathy. From that study: Most thyroid-expanded clonotypes above 0.001 were also found in blood.

The sample here was peripheral blood mononuclear cells (PBMCs), taken at new diagnosis, from a patient treated with antithyroid drugs. The TCR was taken from a woman between 18 and 30 years old with Graves disease. The chain uses TRBV5-1 and TRBJ2-4, with D possibly matching TRBD2 (6 bases). The CDR3 DNA reads TGTGCCAGCAGCCCCGGGAGCCTGAACTTAGCCAAAAACATTCAGTACTTC. Amino acids: CASSPGSLNLAKNIQYF.